This passage covers 23 T cell receptor beta chains from one sample sequenced in a study of CD8+CD57+ T cells in acquired aplastic anemia. CD8+CD57+ cell expansion, shown by flow cytometry, had occurred in the patients selected for sequencing. Genomic DNA provided the template from which TCR beta VDJ and CDR3 profiles were obtained. TCRdb redid the calling of the reads with MiXCR, one entry per CDR3 protein. The data show under 200,000 distinct CDR3 sequences, around half seen once. Sequenced sample: sorted CD4+, CD8+, or CD8+CD57+ T cells (not recorded which) from PBMCs. The receptors originated from a human donor with aplastic anemia.

This chain joins TRBV19 and TRBJ2-3; D possibly matches TRBD1 or TRBD2 (6 bases each). This CDR3 contains 14 residues. V dropped 5 bases and J dropped 4 bases, with 13 bases sitting between them. Germline CDR1 and CDR2: LNHDA and SQIVND (reference sequence). Here the CDR3 DNA reads TGTGCCAGTAGTTGGAGGGGGGCCCCAGATACGCAGTATTTT. Translated: CASSWRGAPDTQYF.

V gene TRBV2 combines with J gene TRBJ1-1; no clear D gene. V was clipped by 3 bases and J by 3 bases, with 14 bases between them. CDR3 size: 15 residues. Germline assignment: CDR1 SNHLY and CDR2 FYNNEI. The CDR3 spells CASSDPGPQDTEAFF. The CDR3 DNA sequence: TGTGCCAGCAGTGATCCTGGACCGCAGGACACTGAAGCTTTCTTT.

The chain recombines TRBV4-1 with TRBJ1-5; D possibly corresponds to TRBD1 (6 bases). This CDR3 has 19 residues. V lost 0 bases to trimming and J lost 2 bases, with 20 bases between them. Germline V gene sequence: CDR1 MGHRA, CDR2 YSYEKL. This CDR3 is CASSQDPGSPQGRNQPQHF. The CDR3 region has the DNA TGCGCCAGCAGCCAAGACCCAGGCAGTCCACAGGGACGCAATCAGCCCCAGCATTTT.

This clonotype was found many times. The V and J genes are TRBV6-5 and TRBJ2-1; D is possibly TRBD1 (5 bases). The V end was cut by 7 bases, the J end by 2 bases, with 15 bases between. CDR1 and CDR2 (germline): MNHEY, SVGAGI. The CDR3 runs to 15 residues. The CDR3 spells CASNSQASAYNEQFF. DNA of the CDR3: TGTGCCAGCAATTCACAGGCGAGCGCCTACAATGAGCAGTTCTTC.

This rearrangement joins TRBV6-5 to TRBJ2-5; 15 bases map to TRBD2. TRBJ2-7 matches the DNA end more closely, so the J call is doubtful. Germline V gene data show CDR1 as MNHEY and CDR2 as SVGAGI. The CDR3 length is 17 residues. The CDR3 DNA follows: TGTGCCAGCAGTTACACAGGACTAGCGGGAGGGAAGTACGAGCAGTACTTC. Its protein is CASSYTGLAGGKYEQYF.

On this clonotype itself: The CDR3 carries no conserved terminal phenylalanine or tryptophan, so it likely arises from a read error. The chain joins TRBV19 to TRBJ1-1, with a possible D match to TRBD1 (5 bases). Germline values: CDR1 LNHDA, CDR2 SQIVND (reference sequence). Trimming cost V 6 bases and J 1 base, with 6 bases left between them. The CDR3 loop spans 12 amino acids. CDR3 sequence (DNA): TGTGCCAGTAGCACAGGGAACACTGAAGCTTTCCTT. Translated: CASSTGNTEAFL.

This clonotype appeared many times. This rearrangement joins TRBV5-4 to TRBJ1-4; D is uncertain. The V end was cut by 0 bases, the J end by 0 bases, with 6 bases between. Germline V gene data show CDR1 as SGHNT and CDR2 as YYREEE (reference sequence). CDR3 size: 15 residues. The CDR3 sequence is CASSLAGATNEKLFF. The CDR3 DNA reads as TGTGCCAGCAGCTTGGCTGGGGCAACTAATGAAAAACTGTTTTTT.

The chain has TRBV24-1 and TRBJ2-2; D is possibly TRBD1 or TRBD2 (6 bases each). CDR1 is KGHDR and CDR2 is SFDVKD in the germline V gene. This CDR3 contains 16 residues. V lost 4 bases and J 5 bases, leaving 16 bases between the germline ends. The CDR3 DNA reads as TGTGCCACCAGTGACCGGACAGAGGGGACTACCGGGGAGCTGTTTTTT. Translated: CATSDRTEGTTGELFF.

This clonotype has just a few counts. The rearrangement joins TRBV29-1 to TRBJ2-5; 9 nucleotides match TRBD2. CDR1 is SQVTM, CDR2 ANQGSEA, per germline. J gave up 5 bases and V 1 base, and 11 bases lay outside the gene matches. The CDR3 contains 16 residues. CDR3 in amino acids: CSVEGARGRAGETQYF. The DNA for the CDR3 is TGCAGCGTTGAAGGGGCTCGCGGGAGGGCCGGGGAGACCCAGTACTTC.

This clonotype showed up just a few times. The genes are TRBV6-2 or TRBV6-3 and TRBJ1-5; possible D gene TRBD1, 5 bases. The germline gives CDR1 MNHEY, CDR2 SVGEGT. The CDR3 contains 17 residues. Trimming took 6 bases from V and 2 from J, leaving 20 bases between them. The CDR3 nucleotides read TGTGCCAGCAGCCCCGCGGGCGGGGCGAATCGCAATCAGCCCCAGCATTTT. Encoded protein: CASSPAGGANRNQPQHF.

This clonotype was detected a few times. This sequence joins TRBV6-1 and TRBJ1-4; D perhaps matches TRBD1 (5 bases). Germline lookup yields CDR1 MNHNS and CDR2 SASEGT. Trimming shortened V by 5 bases and J by 4 bases, and 17 bases separated the two germline ends. The CDR3 is 16 residues long. The CDR3 here is CASSLAGTQVNEKLFF. CDR3 sequence (DNA): TGTGCCAGCAGTCTGGCTGGGACGCAGGTTAATGAAAAACTGTTTTTT.

The CDR3 coding sequence is TGCGCCAGCAGCCCTGACAGGCTCCTTGGCTATGGCTACACCTTC. Its protein product is CASSPDRLLGYGYTF. The rearrangement uses TRBV5-1 and TRBJ1-2, with a weak D call TRBD1 (6 bases). This CDR3 comprises 15 residues. Trimming removed 4 bases at V and 4 bases at J, with 17 bases between. CDR1 is SGHRS, CDR2 YFSETQ, per germline.

V and J are TRBV7-8 and TRBJ2-5; 7 bases line up with TRBD2. With V trimmed by 0 bases and J by 5 bases, 0 bases remained unmatched. Germline assignment: CDR1 SGHVS and CDR2 FQNEAQ. The CDR3 consists of 13 residues. The CDR3 DNA reads as TGTGCCAGCAGCTTAGCTAGCGGGGAGACCCAGTACTTC. Translation: CASSLASGETQYF.

This clonotype occurred many times. The chain combines TRBV6-6 with TRBJ1-2; a possible D gene is TRBD1 (5 bases). Trimming stripped 2 bases from V and 4 bases from J, with 11 bases between. The germline gives CDR1 MNHNY, CDR2 SVGAGI (reference sequence). The length of the CDR3 is 14 residues. The CDR3 sequence is CASSYDGGTYGYTF. DNA for the CDR3: TGTGCCAGCAGTTACGATGGCGGGACCTATGGCTACACCTTC.

This clonotype was counted at least ten times. The chain recombines TRBV4-1 with TRBJ2-3; D uncertain. V lost 0 bases and J lost 7, with 8 bases in between. The germline V gene has CDR1 MGHRA and CDR2 YSYEKL. The CDR3 totals 13 residues. CDR3 amino acids: CASSQDQGNTQYF. DNA for the CDR3: TGCGCCAGCAGCCAAGATCAAGGGAATACGCAGTATTTT.

Of note for this clonotype: At one end the junction does not follow the germline gene, possibly because of a read error. The chain has TRBV24-1 and TRBJ1-4, with D perhaps matching TRBD1 (5 bases). Germline CDR1 is KGHDR and CDR2 is SFDVKD. The length of the CDR3 is 15 residues. The CDR3 loop reads CATSEGGQGNGKLFF. CDR3 sequence (DNA): TGTGCCACCAGTGAGGGAGGACAAGGGAATGGAAAACTGTTTTTT.

This clonotype has at least ten counts. The chain links TRBV20-1 to TRBJ1-4; D is perhaps TRBD1 (6 bases). The CDR3 is made up of 14 amino acids. With 0 bases removed from V and 3 bases from J, the gap between germline ends came to 8 bases. Germline V gene data show CDR1 as DFQATT and CDR2 as SNEGSKA (reference sequence). The CDR3 here is CSARDRTANEKLFF. In DNA, the CDR3 is TGCAGTGCTAGAGATCGGACAGCTAATGAAAAACTGTTTTTT.

The chain carries TRBV4-3 and TRBJ2-3; tentative D call: TRBD2 (6 bases). Trimming removed 6 bases from V and 6 bases from J, with 16 bases in between. The CDR3 is 14 amino acids. Germline CDR1 is LGHNA and CDR2 is YSLEER. The CDR3: CASSTGASIDTQYF. The CDR3 nucleotides are TGCGCCAGCAGTACGGGAGCGAGTATCGATACGCAGTATTTT.

The chain uses TRBV2 and TRBJ2-5, with a possible D match to TRBD1 (7 bases). V was cut by 6 bases and J by 5 bases, with 13 bases left in between. Germline V gives CDR1 SNHLY, CDR2 FYNNEI. The CDR3 consists of 13 residues. CDR3 loop: CASSRGEMETQYF. The CDR3 DNA follows: TGTGCCAGCAGCAGGGGGGAAATGGAGACCCAGTACTTC.

V gene TRBV10-1 combines with J gene TRBJ2-2; 9 nucleotides match TRBD2. J gave up 4 bases and V 0 bases, and 6 bases lay outside the gene matches. Looked up from germline, CDR1 is WNHNN and CDR2 is SYGVQD (reference sequence). There are 17 residues in the CDR3. The CDR3 DNA reads TGCGCCAGCAGTGAGTCGGGAGTAGCGGGAGTCACCGGGGAGCTGTTTTTT. Its translation is CASSESGVAGVTGELFF.

In this sample, this clonotype turned up many times. This sequence joins TRBV3-1 and TRBJ1-2, with D unclear. The germline CDR1 and CDR2 sequences are LGHDT and YNNKEL (reference sequence). CDR3 length equals 16 residues. V was shortened by 0 bases and J by 1 base, with 12 bases between the two germline ends. DNA for the CDR3: TGTGCCAGCAGCCAAGATCGAGCGGGCTATAACTATGGCTACACCTTC. Translation: CASSQDRAGYNYGYTF.

This chain joins TRBV7-3 and TRBJ2-5; 7 nucleotides match TRBD2. The V and J ends lost 4 bases and 2 bases, in that order; junction bases with no gene match: 7. Germline CDR1 and CDR2: SGHTA and FQGTGA. The CDR3 covers 15 residues. The CDR3 spells CASSSPAGLQETQYF. CDR3 nucleotides: TGTGCCAGCAGCTCCCCAGCGGGACTGCAAGAGACCCAGTACTTC.

The chain recombines TRBV15 with TRBJ1-2, with D unresolved. Looked up from germline, CDR1 is LNHNV and CDR2 is YYDKDF (reference sequence). The CDR3 is 14 amino acids. Trimming took 1 base from V and 2 from J, leaving 8 bases between them. The CDR3 protein is CATSRVPVNYGYTF. The CDR3 DNA is TGTGCCACCAGCAGAGTCCCCGTCAACTATGGCTACACCTTC.